The rows below give T cell receptor beta chains drawn from one sample of a study of CD8+ T cells in alopecia areata. Sequencing used immunoSEQ multiplex PCR; TCRdb keeps in-frame clones, though not all of them. Of about 210,000 clones in the sample, more than 45% were seen once. The input for sequencing was CD4+ T cells sorted from blood, taken at week 4, from a patient treated with tofacitinib. These receptors were collected from a human donor with alopecia areata. Both conserved end residues are part of each CDR3. The D gene is left open where the match is weak. A row's size may be missing; if present it is once, few, many or a size class.

J | size | D | V | CDR3 | DNA
TRBJ2-3 | . | . | TRBV11-3 | CASSLRARENTQYF | TGTGCCAGCAGCTTACGAGCCAGGGAGAATACGCAGTATTTT
TRBJ2-2 | . | . | TRBV5-1 | CASSLEWRGPTGELFF | TGCGCCAGCAGCTTGGAGTGGAGGGGACCCACCGGGGAGCTGTTTTTT
TRBJ2-2 | medium-sized | . | TRBV28 | CASSHPRGHENTGELFF | TGTGCCAGCAGTCACCCCCGGGGCCACGAGAACACCGGGGAGCTGTTTTTT
TRBJ2-4 | . | TRBD2 | TRBV4-3 | CASSQEGLAGNIQYF | TGCGCCAGCAGCCAAGAGGGACTAGCGGGGAACATTCAGTACTTC
TRBJ1-1 | . | . | TRBV2 | CASSIRTQNTEAFF | TGTGCCAGCAGTATAAGGACACAGAACACTGAAGCTTTCTTT
TRBJ1-2 | . | TRBD1 | TRBV7-2 | CASSPGGTNYGYTF | TGTGCCAGCAGCCCAGGGGGTACGAACTATGGCTACACCTTC
TRBJ1-5 | . | . | TRBV27 | CASSPDSNNQPQHF | TGTGCCAGCAGTCCCGACAGCAACAATCAGCCCCAGCATTTT
TRBJ2-3 | . | . | TRBV29-1 | CSVEYARGGSTDTQYF | TGCAGCGTTGAATACGCCCGGGGAGGCAGCACAGATACGCAGTATTTT
TRBJ2-3 | . | TRBD1 | TRBV6-5 | CASSFGWQGATDTQYF | TGTGCCAGCAGTTTTGGCTGGCAGGGGGCCACAGATACGCAGTATTTT
TRBJ2-1 | . | . | TRBV2 | CASSGDYNEQFF | TGTGCCAGCAGTGGGGACTACAATGAGCAGTTCTTC
TRBJ2-5 | . | . | TRBV11-2 | CASSTSGSETQYF | TGTGCCAGCTCGACCTCAGGTTCAGAGACCCAGTACTTC
TRBJ2-3 | . | TRBD1 | TRBV10-3 | CAISEPQGAVTDTQYF | TGTGCCATCAGTGAACCACAGGGGGCTGTGACAGATACGCAGTATTTT
TRBJ1-2 | few | . | TRBV7-2 | CASSLSGYGYTF | TGTGCCAGCAGCTTATCCGGGTATGGCTACACCTTC
TRBJ2-3 | . | TRBD2 | TRBV7-9 | CASSLDPTSGGTQYF | TGTGCCAGCAGCTTAGACCCGACTAGCGGGGGAACGCAGTATTTT
TRBJ2-7 | once | . | TRBV2 | CAGNLGGSSYEQYF | TGTGCCGGTAACTTGGGGGGATCGTCCTACGAGCAGTACTTC
TRBJ2-3 | . | . | TRBV5-6 | CASSSRGGYTQYF | TGTGCCAGCAGCTCGCGTGGGGGGTATACGCAGTATTTT
TRBJ2-2 | . | TRBD1 | TRBV10-3 | CAISDLGTGNTGELFF | TGTGCCATCAGTGACCTCGGGACAGGGAACACCGGGGAGCTGTTTTTT
TRBJ2-1 | . | . | TRBV7-8 | CASSLGSIGSYNEQFF | TGTGCCAGCAGCTTAGGTTCGATAGGCTCCTACAATGAGCAGTTCTTC
TRBJ2-4 | . | TRBD1 | TRBV7-2 | CASSRTGSPLLAKNIQYF | TGTGCCAGCAGCAGGACAGGGAGTCCCCTTCTAGCCAAAAACATTCAGTACTTC
TRBJ2-7 | once | . | TRBV10-2 | CASSEAYEQYF | TGCGCCAGCAGTGAGGCATACGAGCAGTACTTC
TRBJ2-3 | many | . | TRBV29-1 | CSVVVGGGDTQYF | TGCAGCGTTGTGGTCGGGGGCGGAGATACGCAGTATTTT
TRBJ1-2 | . | . | TRBV19 | CASSAPGGSRYGYTF | TGTGCCAGTAGTGCCCCCGGAGGGTCGCGGTATGGCTACACCTTC
TRBJ1-5 | few | . | TRBV7-2 | CASSLEWHHLQPQHF | TGTGCCAGCAGCCTGGAATGGCACCATTTGCAGCCCCAGCATTTT
TRBJ2-5 | . | . | TRBV20-1 | CSATRETQYF | TGCAGTGCCACCCGAGAGACCCAGTACTTC
TRBJ1-2 | once | TRBD1 | TRBV29-1 | CSVQTGGRYGYTF | TGCAGCGTCCAGACAGGGGGCAGATATGGCTACACCTTC
TRBJ1-5 | . | TRBD1 | TRBV30 | CAWDTGGNQPQHF | TGTGCCTGGGACACAGGGGGGAATCAGCCCCAGCATTTT
TRBJ1-2 | . | . | TRBV5-1 | CASSLAIGPSVKADYGYTF | TGCGCCAGCAGCTTGGCAATCGGTCCGTCAGTCAAGGCTGACTATGGCTACACCTTC
TRBJ1-2 | . | TRBD1 | TRBV29-1 | CSVEGDREDYGYTF | TGCAGCGTTGAAGGGGACAGGGAGGACTATGGCTACACCTTC
TRBJ2-3 | few | . | TRBV11-1 | CASSLFGTPSTDTQYF | TGTGCCAGCAGCTTATTCGGGACCCCTAGCACAGATACGCAGTATTTT
TRBJ2-1 | . | . | TRBV7-2 | CASSLTHLTYNEQFF | TGTGCCAGCAGCTTAACTCACTTAACCTACAATGAGCAGTTCTTC
TRBJ1-6 | . | TRBD1 | TRBV30 | CAGGTDGSYNSPLHF | TGTGCCGGGGGGACAGATGGGTCCTATAATTCACCCCTCCACTTT
TRBJ1-5 | few | TRBD1 | TRBV2 | CASRGTGSGNQPQHF | TGTGCCAGCAGGGGGACAGGGTCCGGCAATCAGCCCCAGCATTTT
TRBJ1-1 | . | . | TRBV30 | CAWRRVVNTEAFF | TGTGCCTGGAGGAGGGTGGTGAACACTGAAGCTTTCTTT
TRBJ1-1 | few | . | TRBV30 | CAWSLKGRTKLNTEAFF | TGTGCCTGGAGTTTGAAGGGGCGAACAAAATTGAACACTGAAGCTTTCTTT
TRBJ2-2 | . | . | TRBV5-1 | CASSLYAGANTGELFF | TGCGCCAGCAGCTTATACGCAGGGGCGAACACCGGGGAGCTGTTTTTT
TRBJ2-2 | . | TRBD2 | TRBV5-1 | CASGLAGGRGTGELFF | TGCGCCAGTGGACTAGCGGGGGGCCGAGGCACCGGGGAGCTGTTTTTT
TRBJ1-2 | once | TRBD1 | TRBV29-1 | CSGSDRDSYGYTF | TGCAGCGGATCGGACCGGGACAGCTATGGCTACACCTTC
TRBJ1-1 | . | . | TRBV5-1 | CASSLESEAFF | TGCGCCAGCAGCTTGGAGAGTGAAGCTTTCTTT
TRBJ2-3 | few | . | TRBV14 | CASSFTLGSGTDTQYF | TGTGCCAGCAGCTTTACCCTAGGATCCGGCACAGATACGCAGTATTTT
TRBJ2-2 | . | . | TRBV29-1 | CSVSGAASGNTGELFF | TGCAGCGTCTCGGGGGCGGCTAGCGGGAACACCGGGGAGCTGTTTTTT
TRBJ2-3 | few | TRBD1 | TRBV27 | CASHRGQRTDTQYF | TGTGCCAGCCATCGGGGACAGCGGACAGATACGCAGTATTTT
TRBJ2-7 | . | TRBD1 | TRBV6-5 | CASSKTGTYEQYF | TGTGCCAGCTCGAAGACAGGGACCTACGAGCAGTACTTC
TRBJ1-1 | . | TRBD1 | TRBV29-1 | CSGATGRDTEAFF | TGCAGCGGTGCGACAGGGCGGGACACTGAAGCTTTCTTT
TRBJ1-6 | . | TRBD1 | TRBV6-4 | CASSVTGTGSSPLHF | TGTGCCAGCAGTGTCACCGGGACAGGGAGCTCACCCCTCCACTTT
TRBJ2-3 | . | . | TRBV29-1 | CSVDLTDTQYF | TGCAGCGTTGACCTCACAGATACGCAGTATTTT
TRBJ2-1 | . | . | TRBV15 | CATSRDPEGSRYDEQFF | TGTGCCACCAGCAGAGACCCTGAGGGGTCCAGGTACGATGAGCAGTTCTTC
TRBJ1-2 | . | TRBD1 | TRBV6-1 | CASSGATGTAYGYTF | TGTGCCAGCAGTGGGGCCACCGGGACAGCTTATGGCTACACCTTC
TRBJ2-2 | many | . | TRBV6-5 | CASSFRAGELFF | TGTGCCAGCAGCTTCAGGGCCGGGGAGCTGTTTTTT
TRBJ2-7 | . | . | TRBV2 | CASSPPTYYEQYF | TGTGCCAGCAGTCCCCCCACCTACTACGAGCAGTACTTC
TRBJ1-1 | . | . | TRBV30 | CAWSVNLGTEAFF | TGTGCCTGGAGTGTAAATCTTGGCACTGAAGCTTTCTTT
TRBJ2-2 | . | . | TRBV23-1 | CARNPSRQVLTTGELFF | TGCGCCAGAAACCCGAGTCGGCAGGTGCTGACTACCGGGGAGCTGTTTTTT
TRBJ1-5 | . | . | TRBV5-6 | CASSLSVAAQGGQPQHF | TGTGCCAGCAGCTTGTCGGTCGCGGCCCAGGGAGGACAGCCCCAGCATTTT
TRBJ1-1 | few | . | TRBV29-1 | CSVAGLGLSF | TGCAGCGTTGCTGGATTGGGGCTCTCCTTT
TRBJ2-3 | . | TRBD2 | TRBV5-1 | CASKRGGGTDTQYF | TGCGCCAGCAAGCGGGGGGGCGGCACAGATACGCAGTATTTT
TRBJ1-6 | . | . | TRBV4-3 | CASSQEVQSSYNSPLHF | TGCGCCAGCAGCCAAGAAGTCCAGAGCTCCTATAATTCACCCCTCCACTTT